Listed below are T cell receptor beta chains from one sample, sequenced in a study of cytomegalovirus exposure and HLA in healthy donors. Measured with immunoSEQ multiplex PCR; TCRdb has only the in-frame clones, and not every one. This sample contains some 120,000 clones. The sequencing input was PBMCs. Source of these receptors: a man between 40 and 49 years old in good health and CMV-seropositive. CDR3s include the opening cysteine and the closing phenylalanine or tryptophan. Fields, in order: D gene, J gene, V gene, CDR3 protein, CDR3 DNA. The D gene is left open where the match is weak.

d_gene: NA; j_gene: TRBJ2-5; v_gene: TRBV7-2; CDR3aa: CASSIKLAAGAVVRETQYF; CDR3nt: TGTGCCAGCAGCATAAAGTTAGCGGCGGGGGCGGTTGTAAGAGAGACCCAGTACTTC
d_gene: TRBD1; j_gene: TRBJ2-7; v_gene: TRBV14; CDR3aa: CASSRGPYEQYF; CDR3nt: TGTGCCAGCAGCAGGGGGCCCTACGAGCAGTACTTC
d_gene: NA; j_gene: TRBJ1-2; v_gene: TRBV5-4; CDR3aa: CASTNPSSMGTDYGYTF; CDR3nt: TGTGCCAGCACCAATCCTTCCTCCATGGGCACTGACTATGGCTACACCTTC
d_gene: NA; j_gene: TRBJ2-3; v_gene: TRBV18; CDR3aa: CASSSSTDTQYF; CDR3nt: TGTGCCAGCTCATCGTCCACAGATACGCAGTATTTT
d_gene: TRBD1; j_gene: TRBJ2-1; v_gene: TRBV6-5; CDR3aa: CASSSTRGIYNEQFF; CDR3nt: TGTGCCAGCAGTTCAACCAGGGGGATTTACAATGAGCAGTTCTTC
d_gene: TRBD2; j_gene: TRBJ2-3; v_gene: TRBV19; CDR3aa: CASSMGWETSGTDTQYF; CDR3nt: TGTGCCAGTAGTATGGGCTGGGAGACTAGCGGCACAGATACGCAGTATTTT
d_gene: TRBD1; j_gene: TRBJ1-2; v_gene: TRBV25-1; CDR3aa: CASSEYWEGQGGRGYTF; CDR3nt: TGTGCCAGCAGTGAATACTGGGAGGGACAGGGCGGCCGCGGCTACACCTTC
d_gene: TRBD1; j_gene: TRBJ1-5; v_gene: TRBV30; CDR3aa: CAWSVEGATSPEWPQHF; CDR3nt: TGTGCCTGGAGTGTAGAGGGGGCGACGAGTCCCGAGTGGCCCCAGCATTTT
d_gene: NA; j_gene: TRBJ2-1; v_gene: TRBV11-2; CDR3aa: CASSPSSDEQFF; CDR3nt: TGTGCCAGCAGCCCTTCGTCGGATGAGCAGTTCTTC
d_gene: NA; j_gene: TRBJ2-7; v_gene: TRBV6-5; CDR3aa: CASSYGGSYEQYF; CDR3nt: TGTGCCAGCAGTTACGGGGGGTCCTACGAGCAGTACTTC
d_gene: TRBD1; j_gene: TRBJ2-1; v_gene: TRBV7-3; CDR3aa: CASSLKQGAFEQFF; CDR3nt: TGTGCCAGCAGCTTAAAACAGGGGGCTTTTGAGCAGTTCTTC
d_gene: NA; j_gene: TRBJ1-1; v_gene: TRBV2; CDR3aa: CAGGAVSTEAFF; CDR3nt: TGTGCCGGGGGGGCTGTGAGCACTGAAGCTTTCTTT
d_gene: TRBD1; j_gene: TRBJ2-3; v_gene: TRBV27; CDR3aa: CASSRQGEQYF; CDR3nt: TGTGCCAGCAGCCGACAGGGCGAGCAGTATTTT
d_gene: NA; j_gene: TRBJ1-3; v_gene: TRBV19; CDR3aa: CASGRGGPGNTIYF; CDR3nt: TGTGCCAGTGGGCGGGGAGGTCCTGGAAACACCATATATTTT
d_gene: NA; j_gene: TRBJ1-3; v_gene: TRBV29-1; CDR3aa: CSVEDPGRSGNTIYF; CDR3nt: TGCAGCGTTGAAGATCCAGGCCGCTCTGGAAACACCATATATTTT
d_gene: TRBD2; j_gene: TRBJ2-1; v_gene: TRBV7-9; CDR3aa: CASSKTSGGFDEQFF; CDR3nt: TGTGCCAGCAGCAAGACTAGCGGGGGGTTCGATGAGCAGTTCTTC
d_gene: NA; j_gene: TRBJ2-7; v_gene: TRBV7-9; CDR3aa: CASSHDRTYEQYF; CDR3nt: TGTGCCAGCAGCCATGACAGGACTTACGAGCAGTACTTC
d_gene: NA; j_gene: TRBJ1-5; v_gene: TRBV7-9; CDR3aa: CASSQDTSGNQPQHF; CDR3nt: TGTGCCAGCAGTCAGGACACATCGGGCAATCAGCCCCAGCATTTT
d_gene: TRBD1; j_gene: TRBJ2-5; v_gene: TRBV28; CDR3aa: CASSLRTGLRETQYF; CDR3nt: TGTGCCAGCAGTTTAAGGACAGGCCTGCGGGAGACCCAGTACTTC
d_gene: TRBD2; j_gene: TRBJ2-2; v_gene: TRBV7-2; CDR3aa: CASSLPASGSGSGELFF; CDR3nt: TGTGCCAGCAGCTTGCCCGCTAGCGGGAGTGGATCCGGGGAGCTGTTTTTT
d_gene: NA; j_gene: TRBJ2-5; v_gene: TRBV5-1; CDR3aa: CASRQPLSGSTQYF; CDR3nt: TGCGCCAGCAGACAGCCATTGTCGGGGTCCACCCAGTACTTC
d_gene: TRBD1; j_gene: TRBJ1-2; v_gene: TRBV19; CDR3aa: CASSIPGTGAYGYTF; CDR3nt: TGTGCCAGTAGTATCCCCGGGACAGGGGCGTATGGCTACACCTTC
d_gene: NA; j_gene: TRBJ1-1; v_gene: TRBV11-2; CDR3aa: CASSLERTGRTEAFF; CDR3nt: TGTGCCAGCAGCTTAGAGCGAACAGGGAGAACTGAAGCTTTCTTT
d_gene: NA; j_gene: TRBJ1-3; v_gene: TRBV28; CDR3aa: CASSFKTAGNTIYF; CDR3nt: TGTGCCAGCAGTTTCAAAACGGCTGGAAACACCATATATTTT
d_gene: NA; j_gene: TRBJ1-2; v_gene: TRBV28; CDR3aa: CASSLAGPINYGYTF; CDR3nt: TGTGCCAGCAGTTTAGCAGGGCCAATTAACTATGGCTACACCTTC
d_gene: NA; j_gene: TRBJ1-2; v_gene: TRBV12-5; CDR3aa: CASGPSGGGYGYTF; CDR3nt: TGTGCTAGTGGTCCCAGCGGGGGAGGCTATGGCTACACCTTC
d_gene: TRBD1; j_gene: TRBJ1-2; v_gene: TRBV7-8; CDR3aa: CASSPGTGPSYGYTF; CDR3nt: TGTGCCAGCAGCCCAGGGACAGGTCCCAGCTATGGCTACACCTTC
d_gene: TRBD1; j_gene: TRBJ2-1; v_gene: TRBV4-2; CDR3aa: CASSQTLGGQGINNEQFF; CDR3nt: TGTGCCAGCAGCCAAACTCTAGGGGGACAGGGAATAAACAATGAGCAGTTCTTC
d_gene: TRBD1; j_gene: TRBJ1-2; v_gene: TRBV11-2; CDR3aa: CATQGAGDEVRYTF; CDR3nt: TGTGCCACTCAGGGGGCGGGGGACGAGGTACGCTACACCTTC
d_gene: TRBD2; j_gene: TRBJ2-3; v_gene: TRBV27; CDR3aa: CASSLVAGGPDTQYF; CDR3nt: TGTGCCAGCAGTTTAGTGGCGGGAGGGCCAGATACGCAGTATTTT
d_gene: NA; j_gene: TRBJ2-2; v_gene: TRBV19; CDR3aa: CASRQWSPTGELFF; CDR3nt: TGTGCCAGTAGGCAGTGGTCCCCCACCGGGGAGCTGTTTTTT
d_gene: NA; j_gene: TRBJ1-1; v_gene: TRBV2; CDR3aa: CASTWAGLNTEAFF; CDR3nt: TGTGCCAGCACGTGGGCCGGATTGAACACTGAAGCTTTCTTT